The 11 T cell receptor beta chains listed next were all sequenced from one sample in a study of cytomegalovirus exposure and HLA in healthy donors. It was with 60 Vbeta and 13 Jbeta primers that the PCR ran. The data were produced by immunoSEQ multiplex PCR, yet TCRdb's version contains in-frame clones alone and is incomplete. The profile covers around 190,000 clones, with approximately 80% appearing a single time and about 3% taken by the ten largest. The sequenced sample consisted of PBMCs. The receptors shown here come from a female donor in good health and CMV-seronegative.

CDR3 protein: CASSVEATSFYEQYF. In DNA, the CDR3 is TGTGCCAGCAGCGTAGAGGCGACTAGCTTTTACGAGCAGTACTTC. This rearrangement joins TRBV9 to TRBJ2-7, with 7 bases lining up with TRBD2. The CDR3 runs 15 residues. Germline assignment: CDR1 SGDLS and CDR2 YYNGEE. Germline trimming cut 0 bases from V and 4 bases from J; bases unmatched to any gene: 7. The full variable domain, its missing parts supplied by reference TRBV9 and TRBJ2-7, is DSGVTQTPKHLITATGQRVTLRCSPRSGDLSVYWYQQSLDQGLQFLIQYYNGEERAKGNILERFSAQQFPDLHSELNLSSLELGDSALYFCASSVEATSFYEQYFGPGTRLTVT.

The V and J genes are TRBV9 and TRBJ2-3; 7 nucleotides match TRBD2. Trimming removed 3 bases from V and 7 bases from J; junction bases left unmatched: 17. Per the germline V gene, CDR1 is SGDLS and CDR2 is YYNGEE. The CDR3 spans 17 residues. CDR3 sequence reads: CASSGSLASGIVYTQYF. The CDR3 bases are TGTGCCAGCAGCGGAAGCCTGGCTAGCGGCATCGTCTATACGCAGTATTTT.

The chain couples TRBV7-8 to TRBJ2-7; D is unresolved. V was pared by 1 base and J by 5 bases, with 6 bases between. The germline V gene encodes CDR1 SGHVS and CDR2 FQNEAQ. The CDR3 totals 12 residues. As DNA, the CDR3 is TGTGCCAGCAGCTTAGACATCAACGAGCAGTACTTC. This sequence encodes CASSLDINEQYF.

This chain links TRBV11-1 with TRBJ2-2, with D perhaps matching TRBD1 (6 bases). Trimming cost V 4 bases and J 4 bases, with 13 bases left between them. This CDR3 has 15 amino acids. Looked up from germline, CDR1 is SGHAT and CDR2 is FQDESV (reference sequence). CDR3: CASSSYRVPTGELFF. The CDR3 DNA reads TGTGCCAGCAGCTCGTACAGGGTACCCACCGGGGAGCTGTTTTTT.

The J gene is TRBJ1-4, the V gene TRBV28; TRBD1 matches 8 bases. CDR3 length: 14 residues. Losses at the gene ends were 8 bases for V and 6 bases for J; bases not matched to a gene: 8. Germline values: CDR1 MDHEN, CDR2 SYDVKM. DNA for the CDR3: TGTGCCAGCGGCGCAGGGGGCGGCTATGAAAAACTGTTTTTT. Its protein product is CASGAGGGYEKLFF.

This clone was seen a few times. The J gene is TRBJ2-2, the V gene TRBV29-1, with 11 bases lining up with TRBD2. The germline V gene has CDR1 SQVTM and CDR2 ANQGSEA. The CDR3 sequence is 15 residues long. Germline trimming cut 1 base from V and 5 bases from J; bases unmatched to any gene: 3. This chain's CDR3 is CSVEGSSGGTGELFF. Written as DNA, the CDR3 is TGCAGCGTTGAAGGGTCTAGCGGGGGGACCGGGGAGCTGTTTTTT.

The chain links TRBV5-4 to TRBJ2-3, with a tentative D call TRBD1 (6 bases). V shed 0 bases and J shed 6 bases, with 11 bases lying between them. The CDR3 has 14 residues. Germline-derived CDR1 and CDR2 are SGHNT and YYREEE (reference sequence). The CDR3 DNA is TGTGCCAGCAGCTTGGAACAGGGATGGGATACGCAGTATTTT. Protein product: CASSLEQGWDTQYF.

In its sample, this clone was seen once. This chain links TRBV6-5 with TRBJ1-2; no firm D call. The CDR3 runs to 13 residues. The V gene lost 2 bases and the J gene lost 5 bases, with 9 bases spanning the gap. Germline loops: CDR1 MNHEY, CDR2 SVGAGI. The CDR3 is CASSYGGGYGYTF. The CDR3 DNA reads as TGTGCCAGCAGTTACGGCGGTGGGTATGGCTACACCTTC.

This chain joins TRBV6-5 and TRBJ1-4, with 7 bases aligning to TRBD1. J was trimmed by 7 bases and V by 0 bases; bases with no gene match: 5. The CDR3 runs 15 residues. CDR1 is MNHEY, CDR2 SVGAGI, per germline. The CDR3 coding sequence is TGTGCCAGCAGTTACTCCGCGACAGGGCGTGAAAAACTGTTTTTT. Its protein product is CASSYSATGREKLFF.

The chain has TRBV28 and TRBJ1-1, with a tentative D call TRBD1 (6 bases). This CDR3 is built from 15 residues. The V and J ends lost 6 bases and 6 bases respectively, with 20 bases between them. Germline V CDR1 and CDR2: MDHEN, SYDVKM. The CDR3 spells CASSLPSQGWAEAFF. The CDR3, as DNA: TGTGCCAGCAGCCTACCTTCACAGGGCTGGGCTGAAGCTTTCTTT. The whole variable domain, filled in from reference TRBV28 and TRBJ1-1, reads DVKVTQSSRYLVKRTGEKVFLECVQDMDHENMFWYRQDPGLGLRLIYFSYDVKMKEKGDIPEGYSVSREKKERFSLILESASTNQTSMYLCASSLPSQGWAEAFFGQGTRLTVV.

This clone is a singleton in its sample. DNA of the CDR3: TGCAGTGCGCCGGACAGATACGAGCAGTACTTC. Translated, it gives CSAPDRYEQYF. The chain recombines TRBV20-1 with TRBJ2-7; maybe TRBD1 (6 bases). This CDR3 comprises 11 residues. Per germline, CDR1 DFQATT and CDR2 SNEGSKA (reference sequence). V dropped 6 bases and J dropped 4 bases, with 10 bases sitting between them.